The sequence of this TCR beta chain was determined in a study of cytomegalovirus exposure and HLA in healthy donors. The PCR employed 60 Vbeta primers together with 13 Jbeta primers. The protocol was immunoSEQ multiplex PCR, while the TCRdb copy is restricted to in-frame clones and leaves out a portion. The repertoire consists of around 130,000 clones, with less than 75% occurring once and the leading ten covering over 2%. This clone was observed a handful of times. This CDR3 comprises 11 residues. The germline V gene encodes CDR1 DFQATT and CDR2 SNEGSKA (reference sequence). Trimming left V 5 bases short and J 8 bases short, with 10 bases between.

What was sequenced was PBMCs. The J gene is TRBJ2-1, the V gene TRBV20-1; D is perhaps TRBD2 (5 bases). This sequence was found in a woman aged 40 to 50 in good health and CMV-seropositive. CDR3 sequence (DNA): TGCAGTGCTCATATGGAGGATGAGCAGTTCTTC. Its protein product is CSAHMEDEQFF.